These T cell receptor beta chains were read from a single sample in a study of OX40 agonist ivuxolimab in advanced cancers. Using immunoSEQ multiplex PCR, the repertoire was profiled, and TCRdb retains in-frame clones only, with some absent. The data show about 68,000 clones, 70% to 85% seen once. The input for sequencing was CD4+ or CD8+ T cells sorted from blood, taken in a trial of the OX40 agonist ivuxolimab. These receptors were collected from an adult with an advanced solid tumor such as melanoma, head and neck, liver or kidney cancer. The CDR3 runs from the conserved cysteine through the conserved F or W. Fields, in order: CDR3 DNA, CDR3 protein, clone size, V gene, J gene, D gene. A D gene is named only where the DNA matches it firmly. Size tells how often a clone was seen (once, few, many) or the class of an expanded clone, and some rows leave it out.

TGTGCCAGCAGTGAAGCCCGCGTGGGGGGCGGCTACACCTTC,CASSEARVGGGYTF,NA,TRBV6-1,TRBJ1-2,NA
TGTGCCAGCAGCGTAGAACTAGCGGGAGTCGAGCAGTTCTTC,CASSVELAGVEQFF,NA,TRBV9,TRBJ2-1,TRBD2
TGTGCCAGCAGCTTAGGCCTGGGGGGGGAGACCCAGTACTTC,CASSLGLGGETQYF,NA,TRBV11-1,TRBJ2-5,TRBD2
TGTGCCAGCAGCTCCGTTCAGGGGTATGGCTACACCTTC,CASSSVQGYGYTF,NA,TRBV5-5,TRBJ1-2,NA
TGTGCCAGCAGTGAATCCGGAGGGGTACGTGGCTACACCTTC,CASSESGGVRGYTF,NA,TRBV6-1,TRBJ1-2,NA
TGCAGCGTCACGGACAGGATGGGCCATTACAATGAGCAGTTCTTC,CSVTDRMGHYNEQFF,NA,TRBV29-1,TRBJ2-1,TRBD1
TGTGCCACCAACAGTGAGGGAGGGACCCTAGACACCATATATTTT,CATNSEGGTLDTIYF,NA,TRBV25-1,TRBJ1-3,NA
TGTGCCAGCAGCAAAACAGGGGTAGGCTACACCTTC,CASSKTGVGYTF,NA,TRBV5-4,TRBJ1-2,TRBD1
TGTGCCAGCAGCCAGCATGACAGGGCCACTAGCACAGATACGCAGTATTTT,CASSQHDRATSTDTQYF,NA,TRBV4-2,TRBJ2-3,TRBD1
TGTGCTAGTGGTTTGGTAGTGGGGGGGCCGGTGGGTGAAAAACTGTTTTTT,CASGLVVGGPVGEKLFF,NA,TRBV12-5,TRBJ1-4,NA
TGTGCCAGCAGCTCCGGGCAGGGGAGCAACGAGCAGTACTTC,CASSSGQGSNEQYF,NA,TRBV7-2,TRBJ2-7,NA
TGTGCCAGCAGCTACACAGGGGGCAATCAGCCCCAGCATTTT,CASSYTGGNQPQHF,NA,TRBV7-2,TRBJ1-5,TRBD1
TGTGCCAGCAGTTCGGGACAGGGGGCTCGGACCGGGGAGCTGTTTTTT,CASSSGQGARTGELFF,NA,TRBV28,TRBJ2-2,TRBD1
TGCGCCAGCAGCCCCATAGGAGAGACCCAGTACTTC,CASSPIGETQYF,NA,TRBV4-1,TRBJ2-5,NA
TGTGCCAGCAGCCATCCCGGACAGCCCCGTGATCAGCCCCAGCATTTT,CASSHPGQPRDQPQHF,few,TRBV21-1,TRBJ1-5,NA
TGTGCCAGCAGCTTGGGTCCGAGCTCTGGAAACACCATATATTTT,CASSLGPSSGNTIYF,NA,TRBV5-8,TRBJ1-3,NA
TGTGCCAGCAGCCTCGGACTAGCGGGAGCCGCGAACACCGGGGAGCTGTTTTTT,CASSLGLAGAANTGELFF,NA,TRBV7-6,TRBJ2-2,TRBD2
TGCAGCGTTGAAGTTTACGGGAGGAACTCCTACGAGCAGTACTTC,CSVEVYGRNSYEQYF,medium-sized,TRBV29-1,TRBJ2-7,TRBD2
TGTGCCAGCAGCTTAAGTGGGACAGGTCAAGAGACCCAGTACTTC,CASSLSGTGQETQYF,few,TRBV7-3,TRBJ2-5,TRBD1
TGTGCCAGCAGTAGGATACAGTGGAGCAATCAGCCCCAGCATTTT,CASSRIQWSNQPQHF,few,TRBV28,TRBJ1-5,NA
TGCGCCAGCAGCCTCGAGCCAGTGGGCACTGAAGCTTTCTTT,CASSLEPVGTEAFF,NA,TRBV4-1,TRBJ1-1,NA
TGTGCCAGCAGCGAGGGACGGTGGGGGACTAACACCGGGGAGCTGTTTTTT,CASSEGRWGTNTGELFF,NA,TRBV7-8,TRBJ2-2,NA
TGCGCCAGCAGCTTGGCCGGAGGAAAAGGGGCTGATGGGCCCCTCCACTTT,CASSLAGGKGADGPLHF,once,TRBV5-1,TRBJ1-6,NA
TGTGCCAGTAGCCCACAGGGAGCAGCTAACTATGGCTACACCTTC,CASSPQGAANYGYTF,NA,TRBV19,TRBJ1-2,NA
TGTGCCAGCAGCTCGACGGGGGGGACGCAGTATTTT,CASSSTGGTQYF,NA,TRBV7-2,TRBJ2-3,TRBD2
TGTGCCAGCAGTGAGTCATTGAAGCGGGGGAAGGTGACAGATACGCAGTATTTT,CASSESLKRGKVTDTQYF,NA,TRBV2,TRBJ2-3,TRBD2
TGTGCCAGCAGCCCCGGGACTTGGGGATCGGGTGGCTACACCTTC,CASSPGTWGSGGYTF,NA,TRBV7-2,TRBJ1-2,NA
TGTGCCAGCAGTGAAGGCCTAAGGGAAAAACTGTTTTTT,CASSEGLREKLFF,NA,TRBV2,TRBJ1-4,NA
TGTGCCAGCAGCTGGAGGGGGGATACGCAGTATTTT,CASSWRGDTQYF,NA,TRBV5-6,TRBJ2-3,NA
TGTGCCAGCAGCGATAACCCAGGCTCTGGGGCCAACGTCCTGACTTTC,CASSDNPGSGANVLTF,NA,TRBV7-9,TRBJ2-6,NA
TGTGCCAGCAGTCCGCAGGGGGCAGGGAGCACTGAAGCTTTCTTT,CASSPQGAGSTEAFF,once,TRBV27,TRBJ1-1,TRBD1
TGTGCCAGCAGCGGCTTTGGCGCAGATACGCAGTATTTT,CASSGFGADTQYF,NA,TRBV7-8,TRBJ2-3,NA
TGCGCCAGCAGCTTGGCCGGGTCTCCTGGGGCCAACGTCCTGACTTTC,CASSLAGSPGANVLTF,NA,TRBV5-1,TRBJ2-6,NA
TGCGCCAGCAGCTATGACAGGGATGCTGAAGCTTTCTTT,CASSYDRDAEAFF,NA,TRBV10-1,TRBJ1-1,TRBD1
TGTGCCAGCTCCCCCGGGACAGGGGATGAGAATGAGCAGTTCTTC,CASSPGTGDENEQFF,NA,TRBV18,TRBJ2-1,TRBD1
TGTGCCAGCAGTTTACGGGGAACGGAAAAACTGTTTTTT,CASSLRGTEKLFF,few,TRBV28,TRBJ1-4,NA
TGTGCCTGGAGTGGGGGGGAGCTGTTTTTT,CAWSGGELFF,NA,TRBV30,TRBJ2-2,NA
TGCAGCGTTGAAGTCGCGAGTGGGGAGCTGTTTTTT,CSVEVASGELFF,NA,TRBV29-1,TRBJ2-2,NA
TGTGCCAGCAGCTTAAACAATATGGGGGACACTGAAGCTTTCTTT,CASSLNNMGDTEAFF,NA,TRBV7-9,TRBJ1-1,NA
TGTGCCAGCAGCCAAGATCTACCTCGAGGGGGCCTTAACTATGGCTACACCTTC,CASSQDLPRGGLNYGYTF,once,TRBV7-2,TRBJ1-2,TRBD1